This T cell receptor (beta chain) emerged from a study of cytomegalovirus exposure and HLA in healthy donors. Findings of the study overall: Reportedly, cytomegalovirus status was diagnosed with high sensitivity and specificity.

V shed 0 bases and J 6 bases; nucleotides not matched to a gene: 8. The CDR3 spans 16 residues. Germline V gene data show CDR1 as MGHRA and CDR2 as YSYEKL. Sequencing used immunoSEQ multiplex PCR; TCRdb keeps in-frame clones, though not all of them. The table shows about 160,000 clones, with 65% to 90% occurring only once. As for this clone: Its antigen is not identified.

V usage is TRBV4-1 and J usage is TRBJ1-1, with 9 bases identical to TRBD1. Sample: PBMCs. The receptor comes from a woman aged 18-35 years in good health and CMV-seronegative. The CDR3 DNA reads as TGCGCCAGCAGCCAAGATGACAGGGGGGGGAAGGCTGAAGCTTTCTTT. Protein: CASSQDDRGGKAEAFF.